This TCR beta chain is drawn from a study of T cell changes during pregnancy in multiple sclerosis. TCRdb's table, derived via immunoSEQ multiplex PCR, lists solely in-frame clones and lacks some. The sample includes some 110,000 clones, about 90% seen only once; the top ten take about 1.6%. Sample: peripheral blood, taken before pregnancy. This TCR was recovered from a female donor with multiple sclerosis, enrolled in a pregnancy study.

In DNA, the CDR3 is TGTGCCAGCAGCTTAGATCAGGGGGAGCTGTTTTTT. This gives the protein CASSLDQGELFF. The chain joins TRBV7-3 to TRBJ2-2; no firm D call. Trimming removed 2 bases from V and 8 bases from J, with 6 bases in between. This CDR3 is 12 amino acids long. The V gene's germline CDR1 is SGHTA and CDR2 FQGTGA. Together with reference TRBV7-3 and TRBJ2-2, the CDR3 gives the full variable domain: GAGVSQTPSNKVTEKGKYVELRCDPISGHTALYWYRQSLGQGPEFLIYFQGTGAADDSGLPNDRFFAVRPEGSVSTLKIQRTERGDSAVYLCASSLDQGELFFGEGSRLTVL.